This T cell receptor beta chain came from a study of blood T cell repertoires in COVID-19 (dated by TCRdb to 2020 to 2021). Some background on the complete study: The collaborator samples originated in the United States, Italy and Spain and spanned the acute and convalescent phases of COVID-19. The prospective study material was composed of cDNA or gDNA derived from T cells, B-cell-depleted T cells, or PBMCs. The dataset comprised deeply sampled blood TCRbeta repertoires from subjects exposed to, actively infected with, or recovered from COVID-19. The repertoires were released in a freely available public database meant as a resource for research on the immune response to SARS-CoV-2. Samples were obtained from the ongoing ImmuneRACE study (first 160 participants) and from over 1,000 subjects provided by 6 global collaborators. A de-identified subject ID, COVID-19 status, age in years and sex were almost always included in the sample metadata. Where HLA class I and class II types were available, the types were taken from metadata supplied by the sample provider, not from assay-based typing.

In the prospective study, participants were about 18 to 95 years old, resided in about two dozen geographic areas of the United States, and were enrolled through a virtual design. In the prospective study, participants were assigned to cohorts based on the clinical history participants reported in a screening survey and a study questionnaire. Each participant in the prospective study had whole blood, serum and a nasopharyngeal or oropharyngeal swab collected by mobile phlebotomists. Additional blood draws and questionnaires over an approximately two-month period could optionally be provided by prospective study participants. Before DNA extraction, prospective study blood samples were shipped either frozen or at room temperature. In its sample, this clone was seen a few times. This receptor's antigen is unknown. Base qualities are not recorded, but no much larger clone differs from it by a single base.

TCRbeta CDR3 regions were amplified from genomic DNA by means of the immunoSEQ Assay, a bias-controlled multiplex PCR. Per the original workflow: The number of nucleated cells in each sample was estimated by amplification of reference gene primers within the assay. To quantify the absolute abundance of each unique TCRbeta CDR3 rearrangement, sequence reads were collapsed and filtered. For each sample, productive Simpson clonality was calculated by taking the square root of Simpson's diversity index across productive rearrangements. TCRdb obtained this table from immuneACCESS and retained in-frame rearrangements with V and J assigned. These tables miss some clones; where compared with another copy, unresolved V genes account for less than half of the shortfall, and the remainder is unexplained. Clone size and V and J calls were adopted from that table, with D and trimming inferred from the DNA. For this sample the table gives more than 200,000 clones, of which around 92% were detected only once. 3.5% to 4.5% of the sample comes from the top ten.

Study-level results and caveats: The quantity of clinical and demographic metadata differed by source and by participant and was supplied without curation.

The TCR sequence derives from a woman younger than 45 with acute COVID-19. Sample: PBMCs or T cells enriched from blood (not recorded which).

The DNA sequence is given as TGTGCCAGCAGCTCGGTCCCGACAGGGTATAGCAATCAGCCCCAGCATTTT. This yields the protein CASSSVPTGYSNQPQHF. The rearranged chain carries TRBV7-8 and TRBJ1-5, and TRBD1 aligns with 7 junction nucleotides. The CDR3 covers 17 residues, taking in both the cysteine and the phenylalanine. The sequence is cut down to CDR3 DNA, 51 bases in frame from base 1. Trimming accounts for 4 bases at V and 0 bases at J, while the number of junction bases matched to no gene is 9. The germline V gene sets CDR1 to SGHVS and CDR2 to FQNEAQ.